One sample yielded the 17 T cell receptor beta chains listed below, sequenced in a study of cytomegalovirus exposure and HLA in healthy donors. With 60 Vbeta and 13 Jbeta primers, the PCR was carried out. Sequencing was performed with immunoSEQ multiplex PCR; in TCRdb, only in-frame clones are kept and a portion is missing. The sample lists some 140,000 clones, approximately 74% seen once, with 2.1% in the top ten. Input material: PBMCs. Receptors originate from a young man in good health and CMV-seronegative.

The rearrangement uses TRBV15 and TRBJ2-3, with TRBD1 identical over 7 bases. The CDR3 is 15 residues long. Germline CDR1 reads LNHNV; CDR2 reads YYDKDF (reference sequence). Trimming cost V 0 bases and J 3 bases; bases outside gene matches: 3. CDR3 protein: CATSRDTGVTDTQYF. In DNA form, the CDR3 reads TGTGCCACCAGCAGAGATACAGGGGTGACAGATACGCAGTATTTT.

This clone was seen a handful of times. The chain couples TRBV29-1 to TRBJ2-7; D is uncertain. The CDR3 loop spans 13 amino acids. Deletions cut 4 bases from V and 7 bases from J, with 17 bases between. The V gene's germline CDR1 is SQVTM and CDR2 ANQGSEA. CDR3 DNA: TGCAGCGTTGCGACTTGGAGCCTCAGTGAGCAGTACTTC. Encoded protein: CSVATWSLSEQYF.

This clone was recorded only once. Compared with germline, one end of the junction differs, possibly owing to a read error. The genes are TRBV27 and TRBJ2-5, with D tentatively TRBD2 (6 bases). CDR1 is MNHEY and CDR2 is SMNVEV in the germline V gene (reference sequence). CDR3 length: 14 amino acids. CDR3 region: CASSHTEGQGTQYF. DNA for the CDR3: TGTGCCAGCAGCCACACGGAGGGGCAAGGGACCCAGTACTTC.

Regarding this clone: At one end, the junction sequence differs from germline, possibly due to a read error. This chain connects TRBV2 to TRBJ1-6; D is unclear. Germline V gene data show CDR1 as SNHLY and CDR2 as FYNNEI. CDR3 length equals 15 residues. The CDR3, as DNA: TGTGCCAGCGAGGATGATAGCTCCTATAATTCACCCCTCAACTTT. Protein sequence: CASEDDSSYNSPLNF. The full variable domain, its missing parts supplied by reference TRBV2 and TRBJ1-6, is EPEVTQTPSHQVTQMGQEVILRCVPISNHLYFYWYRQILGQKVEFLVSFYNNEISEKSEIFDDQFSVERPDGSNFTLKIRSTKLEDSAMYFCASEDDSSYNSPLNFGNGTRLTVT.

The V and J genes are TRBV30 and TRBJ2-3; perhaps TRBD2 as D (6 bases). CDR3 length equals 16 residues. Germline CDR1 reads GTSNPN; CDR2 reads SVGIG (reference sequence). Trimming shortened V by 0 bases and J by 4 bases, and 17 bases separated the two germline ends. CDR3 sequence: CAWSVRRGRLADTQYF. The CDR3 DNA reads TGTGCCTGGAGTGTAAGACGTGGGAGGTTAGCAGATACGCAGTATTTT.

V and J are TRBV11-2 and TRBJ2-7, with 7 nucleotides matching TRBD1. The J segment lost 2 bases and the V segment lost 6 bases, leaving 4 bases of the junction unmatched. The CDR3 covers 13 residues. Germline V lookup: CDR1 SGHAT, CDR2 FQNNGV. The CDR3: CASSRQGAYEQYF. For the CDR3, the DNA is TGTGCCAGCAGTCGGCAGGGGGCCTACGAGCAGTACTTC. The variable domain in full, with the rest retrieved from reference TRBV11-2 and TRBJ2-7, is EAGVAQSPRYKIIEKRQSVAFWCNPISGHATLYWYQQILGQGPKLLIQFQNNGVVDDSQLPKDRFSAERLKGVDSTLKIQPAKLEDSAVYLCASSRQGAYEQYFGPGTRLTVT.

Of note for this clone: Additional DNA sequences in this sample encode the identical CDR3. The chain has TRBV6-6 and TRBJ1-2; 7 bases are shared with TRBD1. The CDR3 is 15 amino acids. From germline, CDR1 is MNHNY and CDR2 SVGAGI (reference sequence). With V trimmed by 6 bases and J by 0 bases, 7 bases remained unmatched. The CDR3 DNA reads as TGTGCCAGCAGCCCGCGAGGACAGGCTAACTATGGCTACACCTTC. Protein: CASSPRGQANYGYTF.

The genes are TRBV27 and TRBJ2-7; tentatively, D is TRBD1 (5 bases). CDR3 length: 15 amino acids. From germline, CDR1 is MNHEY and CDR2 SMNVEV (reference sequence). V was cut by 2 bases and J by 0 bases, with 11 bases left in between. The CDR3 loop reads CASSLRQPNSYEQYF. CDR3 nucleotides: TGTGCCAGCAGTTTACGACAGCCAAACTCCTACGAGCAGTACTTC.

The chain recombines TRBV15 with TRBJ1-4, with 7 bases identical to TRBD1. The V and J ends lost 0 bases and 6 bases, in that order; junction bases with no gene match: 10. Germline CDR1 reads LNHNV; CDR2 reads YYDKDF (reference sequence). This CDR3 region has 17 residues. This CDR3 is CATSRDLDRRPHEKLFF. CDR3 DNA: TGTGCCACCAGCAGAGATTTGGACAGGAGACCCCATGAAAAACTGTTTTTT.

The chain joins TRBV6-1 to TRBJ2-6, with TRBD1 matching 7 bases. The germline V gene encodes CDR1 MNHNS and CDR2 SASEGT. The CDR3 sequence is 15 residues long. Trimming at V came to 3 bases and at J to 2 bases, leaving 1 base not matched to a gene. CDR3 DNA: TGTGCCAGCAGTGAGACAGGGACTGGGGCCAACGTCCTGACTTTC. It codes for CASSETGTGANVLTF.

This clone has just one count. V is TRBV9 and J is TRBJ1-2, with 7 bases that match TRBD1. The J segment lost 7 bases and the V segment lost 3 bases, leaving 12 bases of the junction unmatched. The CDR3 sequence is 15 residues long. Germline CDR1 is SGDLS and CDR2 is YYNGEE. The DNA for the CDR3 is TGTGCCAGCAGCGCCTCCCCGACAGGGCCATCTGGCTACACCTTC. Translating gives CASSASPTGPSGYTF.

The chain's CDR3 is CASSHGQGMNYGYTF. CDR3 in DNA: TGTGCCAGCAGCCACGGACAGGGGATGAACTATGGCTACACCTTC. The V and J genes are TRBV7-9 and TRBJ1-2; 9 positions match TRBD1. V gave up 5 bases and J gave up 2 bases; unmatched junction bases: 6. The CDR3 runs to 15 residues. Germline V gives CDR1 SEHNR, CDR2 FQNEAQ (reference sequence).

This rearrangement joins TRBV7-2 to TRBJ2-5; tentative D call: TRBD2 (6 bases). Germline loops: CDR1 SGHTA, CDR2 FQGNSA. CDR3 length: 12 amino acids. V shed 8 bases and J shed 7 bases, with 14 bases lying between them. CDR3 DNA: TGTGCCAGCGGCGTTCCGCGGGGGACCCAGTACTTC. Residues: CASGVPRGTQYF.

This clone appeared a single time. The V and J genes are TRBV5-6 and TRBJ2-5; 8 bases are shared with TRBD2. CDR3 length: 15 residues. Germline V gene sequence: CDR1 SGHDT, CDR2 YYEEEE. V dropped 1 base and J dropped 4; count of bases not matched to a gene: 6. CDR3 DNA sequence: TGTGCCAGCAGCTTGCCGGGGGGGGCTCGAGAGACCCAGTACTTC. Translated, it gives CASSLPGGARETQYF.

The V and J genes are TRBV9 and TRBJ1-2; 9 nucleotides align to TRBD1. Germline loops: CDR1 SGDLS, CDR2 YYNGEE. The junction had 0 bases not matched to a gene; V was cut back by 0 bases and J by 0 bases. The CDR3 spans 15 residues. The CDR3 sequence is CASSVGTGANYGYTF. CDR3 bases: TGTGCCAGCAGCGTAGGGACAGGGGCTAACTATGGCTACACCTTC.

The V and J genes are TRBV18 and TRBJ1-6, with TRBD1 matching 8 bases. The CDR3 contains 16 residues. In germline, CDR1 is KGHSH, CDR2 LQKENI. Losses at the gene ends were 4 bases for V and 5 bases for J; bases not matched to a gene: 7. DNA of the CDR3: TGTGCCAGCTCACGAAGCAGACAGGGGAATAATTCACCCCTCCACTTT. It encodes CASSRSRQGNNSPLHF.

J is TRBJ2-2 and V is TRBV2; D perhaps matches TRBD2 (6 bases). The length of the CDR3 is 15 residues. V lost 1 base and J lost 4, with 10 bases in between. Looked up from germline, CDR1 is SNHLY and CDR2 is FYNNEI. CDR3 nucleotide sequence: TGTGCCAGCAGTGAAGGAGGTAGCGGCACCGGGGAGCTGTTTTTT. This encodes CASSEGGSGTGELFF.